This TCR beta chain was identified in a study of response to subunit inactivated influenza vaccine. Study-level findings and limits: Only a handful of new T cells, the authors suggested, are recruited with each seasonal influenza vaccination.

This CDR3 comprises 14 residues. With 3 bases removed from V and 4 bases from J, the gap between germline ends came to 13 bases. Germline loops: CDR1 SGHNT, CDR2 YYREEE (reference sequence). This clonotype came up a few times. Its antigen remains unidentified. Using its own MiXCR run on the RT-PCR reads, TCRdb lists one record per CDR3 protein. The sample shows about 520,000 distinct CDR3 sequences, about 25% of them seen only once. The clonotype comes from a man over 45 who received an inactivated influenza vaccine. The chain uses TRBV5-4 and TRBJ2-5; the D gene is possibly TRBD1 (6 bases). The starting material was CD4+ T cells sorted from PBMCs, obtained roughly 5 days after vaccination. The CDR3 coding sequence is TGTGCCAGCAGCTGGACAGATAGTGTAGAGACCCAGTACTTC. It is translated as CASSWTDSVETQYF.